Listed below are T cell receptor beta chains from one sample, sequenced in a study of OX40 agonist ivuxolimab in advanced cancers. TCRdb's copy holds only in-frame clones and misses some; the assay was immunoSEQ multiplex PCR. The sample shows 70,000 or so clones, roughly 90% of them seen only once. This material consisted of CD4+ or CD8+ T cells sorted from blood, taken in a trial of the OX40 agonist ivuxolimab. These receptors were taken from an adult with an advanced solid tumor such as melanoma, head and neck, liver or kidney cancer. Each CDR3 is given with its conserved first and last residue. D genes are given only for firm matches. Clone size, where shown, is once, few, many, or a class for clones that have expanded.

CASRRMGGDQPQHF | TGTGCCAGCAGAAGAATGGGGGGCGATCAGCCCCAGCATTTT | TRBV27 | - | TRBJ1-5 | 14 | -
CASRQGTNYGYTF | TGTGCCAGCAGACAGGGGACGAACTATGGCTACACCTTC | TRBV6-1 | TRBD1 | TRBJ1-2 | 13 | -
CASRRDRESTEAFF | TGTGCCAGCAGGCGGGACAGGGAGAGCACTGAAGCTTTCTTT | TRBV5-4 | TRBD1 | TRBJ1-1 | 14 | once
CASSLPGSQGETQYF | TGTGCCAGCAGCTTACCGGGATCACAGGGGGAGACCCAGTACTTC | TRBV5-4 | TRBD1 | TRBJ2-5 | 15 | -
CASSSTGLAERSSYNEQFF | TGTGCCAGCAGCTCGACCGGACTAGCGGAGAGGAGCTCCTACAATGAGCAGTTCTTC | TRBV7-9 | TRBD2 | TRBJ2-1 | 19 | -
CASSLAQTLNTEAFF | TGCGCCAGCAGCTTGGCTCAGACCTTGAACACTGAAGCTTTCTTT | TRBV5-1 | - | TRBJ1-1 | 15 | -
CASSGSGNTIYF | TGTGCCAGCAGCGGGTCTGGAAACACCATATATTTT | TRBV5-6 | - | TRBJ1-3 | 12 | -
CSVERGTVVQETQYF | TGCAGCGTTGAACGCGGTACAGTAGTCCAAGAGACCCAGTACTTC | TRBV29-1 | - | TRBJ2-5 | 15 | -
CASGIGVNSGNTIYF | TGTGCTAGTGGTATTGGGGTTAACTCTGGAAACACCATATATTTT | TRBV12-5 | - | TRBJ1-3 | 15 | -
CASTEQEEGNEQYF | TGTGCCAGCACCGAACAGGAGGAAGGTAACGAGCAGTACTTC | TRBV6-1 | - | TRBJ2-7 | 14 | -
CASSSSGLSEQFF | TGTGCCAGCAGCTCCAGCGGGCTAAGCGAGCAGTTCTTC | TRBV7-9 | - | TRBJ2-1 | 13 | -
CASSPRYGQPQHF | TGTGCCAGCTCACCCCGGTACGGTCAGCCCCAGCATTTT | TRBV18 | - | TRBJ1-5 | 13 | -
CASGARGSNINEQFF | TGTGCTAGTGGCGCAAGGGGATCGAATATCAATGAGCAGTTCTTC | TRBV12-5 | - | TRBJ2-1 | 15 | -
CASSPRLGVSSNEQFF | TGTGCCAGCAGCCCCCGACTAGGTGTATCTTCCAATGAGCAGTTCTTC | TRBV9 | - | TRBJ2-1 | 16 | -
CASSSKDVVRTRPNYGYTF | TGCGCCAGCAGCTCGAAAGATGTGGTCCGTACCCGTCCTAACTATGGCTACACCTTC | TRBV5-1 | - | TRBJ1-2 | 19 | -
CASSTPDRVGTEAFF | TGTGCCAGCAGTACCCCAGACAGGGTCGGAACTGAAGCTTTCTTT | TRBV28 | TRBD1 | TRBJ1-1 | 15 | once
CSAKVADTQYF | TGCAGTGCTAAAGTAGCAGATACGCAGTATTTT | TRBV20-1 | - | TRBJ2-3 | 11 | -
CASSYCGGTEAFF | TGTGCCAGCAGTTACTGTGGGGGCACTGAAGCTTTCTTT | TRBV6-8 | - | TRBJ1-1 | 13 | -
CASSYSGKRTYEQYF | TGTGCCAGCAGTTACTCCGGGAAACGGACCTACGAGCAGTACTTC | TRBV6-5 | - | TRBJ2-7 | 15 | -
CASSPDRTFWETQYF | TGTGCCAGCAGTCCCGACCGAACATTTTGGGAGACCCAGTACTTC | TRBV11-2 | - | TRBJ2-5 | 15 | -
CASSEQGIVGYTF | TGCGCCAGCAGCGAACAGGGGATCGTTGGCTACACCTTC | TRBV10-2 | TRBD1 | TRBJ1-2 | 13 | few
CASREGGFSGEAFF | TGCGCCAGCAGGGAGGGGGGATTTTCTGGTGAAGCTTTCTTT | TRBV5-1 | - | TRBJ1-1 | 14 | -
CASSLQGATYEQYF | TGTGCCAGCAGTTTACAGGGGGCCACGTACGAGCAGTACTTC | TRBV27 | TRBD1 | TRBJ2-7 | 14 | -
CAWSFGANQPQHF | TGTGCCTGGAGTTTCGGGGCAAATCAGCCCCAGCATTTT | TRBV30 | - | TRBJ1-5 | 13 | few
CASSLVQGQTGELFF | TGCGCCAGCAGCTTGGTGCAGGGGCAGACCGGGGAGCTGTTTTTT | TRBV5-1 | - | TRBJ2-2 | 15 | -
CATGDRRNQPQHF | TGTGCCACCGGGGACAGACGGAATCAGCCCCAGCATTTT | TRBV19 | TRBD1 | TRBJ1-5 | 13 | -
CAISESAGGNQPQHF | TGTGCCATCAGTGAGTCTGCAGGGGGCAATCAGCCCCAGCATTTT | TRBV10-3 | - | TRBJ1-5 | 15 | -
CASSLGQRDNEKLFF | TGCGCCAGCAGCTTGGGACAGCGAGATAATGAAAAACTGTTTTTT | TRBV5-1 | - | TRBJ1-4 | 15 | once
CASSPKDRDGYEQYF | TGTGCCAGCTCACCAAAGGACAGGGACGGCTACGAGCAGTACTTC | TRBV18 | TRBD1 | TRBJ2-7 | 15 | -
CAISKTGGANTEAFF | TGTGCCATCAGTAAAACAGGGGGCGCAAACACTGAAGCTTTCTTT | TRBV10-3 | TRBD1 | TRBJ1-1 | 15 | -
CASSEYPLGGNTEAFF | TGTGCCAGCAGTGAATACCCCCTGGGGGGGAACACTGAAGCTTTCTTT | TRBV25-1 | - | TRBJ1-1 | 16 | -
CASSQDSSSTDTQYF | TGTGCCAGCAGCCAAGATTCGAGTAGCACAGATACGCAGTATTTT | TRBV4-2 | - | TRBJ2-3 | 15 | -
CASGSRNTGELFF | TGTGCCAGCGGGAGCCGGAACACCGGGGAGCTGTTTTTT | TRBV9 | - | TRBJ2-2 | 13 | -
CASTRASLNTGELFF | TGTGCCAGCACCCGGGCTAGCCTGAACACCGGGGAGCTGTTTTTT | TRBV6-1 | - | TRBJ2-2 | 15 | -
CASSADNPNTEAFF | TGTGCCAGTAGTGCCGACAACCCGAACACTGAAGCTTTCTTT | TRBV19 | - | TRBJ1-1 | 14 | -
CASSPGQTERAYEQYF | TGCGCCAGCAGCCCCGGACAAACCGAGCGGGCCTACGAGCAGTACTTC | TRBV4-1 | - | TRBJ2-7 | 16 | -
CASSPLRANEKLFF | TGTGCCAGCAGCCCTCTCCGGGCTAATGAAAAACTGTTTTTT | TRBV7-9 | - | TRBJ1-4 | 14 | -
CASSSPRPPKPHEQYF | TGTGCCAGCAGTTCCCCGAGACCTCCTAAACCCCACGAGCAGTACTTC | TRBV28 | - | TRBJ2-7 | 16 | -
CASSGEDTQYF | TGTGCCAGCTCAGGTGAAGATACGCAGTATTTT | TRBV18 | - | TRBJ2-3 | 11 | -
CASSYAGTGEAEAFF | TGTGCCAGCAGTTACGCAGGGACAGGGGAAGCTGAAGCTTTCTTT | TRBV6-5 | TRBD1 | TRBJ1-1 | 15 | -
CASSLPGGSSYEQYF | TGTGCCAGCAGCCTGCCCGGGGGGAGCTCCTACGAGCAGTACTTC | TRBV7-9 | TRBD2 | TRBJ2-7 | 15 | -
CASSPSGGGETQYF | TGTGCCAGCTCACCATCTGGGGGCGGAGAGACCCAGTACTTC | TRBV18 | - | TRBJ2-5 | 14 | once
CSVAGQLSGNTIYF | TGCAGCGTTGCGGGACAGCTCTCTGGAAACACCATATATTTT | TRBV29-1 | TRBD1 | TRBJ1-3 | 14 | once
CASSFWGQPDTEAFF | TGTGCCAGCAGTTTTTGGGGACAGCCCGACACTGAAGCTTTCTTT | TRBV27 | TRBD1 | TRBJ1-1 | 15 | -
CASSQGQTTEQFF | TGTGCCAGCAGCCAAGGGCAGACGACTGAGCAGTTCTTC | TRBV14 | - | TRBJ2-1 | 13 | -
CASSLESRGGLFF | TGTGCCAGCAGCTTAGAGAGCAGGGGTGGACTGTTTTTT | TRBV11-2 | - | TRBJ1-4 | 13 | -
CASSTSGGTDTQYF | TGTGCCAGTAGTACCTCAGGGGGCACAGATACGCAGTATTTT | TRBV19 | - | TRBJ2-3 | 14 | -
CASSSRQGAQETQYF | TGTGCCAGCAGCTCACGACAGGGGGCTCAAGAGACCCAGTACTTC | TRBV7-8 | TRBD1 | TRBJ2-5 | 15 | few
CASSEKLSVLGGYTF | TGCGCCAGCAGCGAGAAGCTGTCAGTACTAGGGGGCTACACCTTC | TRBV5-1 | - | TRBJ1-2 | 15 | -
CASSPSNYEQYF | TGTGCCAGCAGCCCTTCCAACTACGAGCAGTACTTC | TRBV11-1 | - | TRBJ2-7 | 12 | few
CASSTMVGADTQYF | TGTGCCAGCAGCACTATGGTCGGGGCAGATACGCAGTATTTT | TRBV5-5 | - | TRBJ2-3 | 14 | few
CASSPGRTEAFF | TGTGCCAGCAGTCCGGGGAGAACTGAAGCTTTCTTT | TRBV6-5 | - | TRBJ1-1 | 12 | -
CASSLTDGVNTEAFF | TGTGCCAGCAGTCTGACAGACGGCGTGAACACTGAAGCTTTCTTT | TRBV6-5 | - | TRBJ1-1 | 15 | -
CAWSVRGPSNQPQHF | TGTGCCTGGAGTGTACGGGGTCCCAGCAATCAGCCCCAGCATTTT | TRBV30 | - | TRBJ1-5 | 15 | -
CASSVVGGELFF | TGTGCCAGCAGCGTAGTGGGCGGGGAGCTGTTTTTT | TRBV9 | - | TRBJ2-2 | 12 | -
CASSVAPRDEQFF | TGTGCCAGCAGCGTAGCCCCGAGAGATGAGCAGTTCTTC | TRBV9 | - | TRBJ2-1 | 13 | -
CASSQGVSISNEKLFF | TGCGCCAGCAGCCAAGGGGTGTCCATTTCTAATGAAAAACTGTTTTTT | TRBV4-1 | - | TRBJ1-4 | 16 | -
CASTGSTQETQYF | TGTGCCAGCACCGGGAGTACCCAAGAGACCCAGTACTTC | TRBV2 | - | TRBJ2-5 | 13 | -
CASSLRTGMDEQYF | TGTGCTAGCAGCTTAAGGACGGGAATGGACGAGCAGTACTTC | TRBV7-7 | - | TRBJ2-7 | 14 | -